The sequence of this TCR beta chain was determined in a study of cytomegalovirus exposure and HLA in healthy donors. Findings and caveats of the study: HLA alleles were associated with 15,000 to 20,000 TCR beta sequences in a later analysis at 0.05 false discovery rate. A later analysis, which compared TCR beta chains of equal frequency, found the HLA-associated ones more clonally expanded. Later analysis demonstrated an association between a missense DCLRE1C variant and TCR beta V- and J-gene trimming.

Although they were nominally healthy when sampled, donors likely had unrecorded immune exposures. Per germline, CDR1 SEHNR and CDR2 FQNEAQ (reference sequence). V lost 6 bases, J lost 5 bases, and 10 bases lay in between. The CDR3 length is 12 residues. On this clone: Its antigen is unknown.

This PCR relied on a set of 60 Vbeta primers and 13 Jbeta primers. Using immunoSEQ multiplex PCR, the repertoire was profiled, and TCRdb retains in-frame clones only, with some absent. The data hold 150,000 to 200,000 clones, with 65% to 80% observed a single time. The sequence derives from a man between 18 and 29 years old in good health and CMV-seropositive. The source material was PBMCs. J is TRBJ1-1 and V is TRBV7-9, with D uncertain. CDR3 amino acids: CASRPDTTEAFF. CDR3 nucleotide sequence: TGTGCCAGCAGGCCCGACACTACTGAAGCTTTCTTT.